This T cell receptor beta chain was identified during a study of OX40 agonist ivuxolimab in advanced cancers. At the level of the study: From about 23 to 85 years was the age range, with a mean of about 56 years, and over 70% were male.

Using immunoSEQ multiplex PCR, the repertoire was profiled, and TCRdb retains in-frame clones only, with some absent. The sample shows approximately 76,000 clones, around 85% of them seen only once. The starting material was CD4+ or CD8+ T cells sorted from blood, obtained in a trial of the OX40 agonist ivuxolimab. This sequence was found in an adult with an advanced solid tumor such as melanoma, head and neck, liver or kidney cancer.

This chain's CDR3 is CASSQEATDYNEQFF. The CDR3 DNA sequence: TGCGCCAGCAGCCAAGAGGCGACGGACTACAATGAGCAGTTCTTC. J is TRBJ2-1 and V is TRBV4-3; D ambiguous. Trimming left V 0 bases short and J 3 bases short, with 9 bases between. The CDR3 length is 15 residues. The germline V gene encodes CDR1 LGHNA and CDR2 YSLEER.